The clone carrying this T cell receptor beta chain was picked up many times. Antigen specificity is unknown. The germline V gene encodes CDR1 SGHVS and CDR2 FQNEAQ. This CDR3 is built from 14 residues. Trimming stripped 1 base from V and 3 bases from J, with 10 bases between. This specimen belongs to a study of early T cells in non-severe SARS-CoV-2 infection. Turning to the study itself: Unpaired chains resulted from sequencing bulk RNA of unsorted whole blood.

Individual cDNA molecules carried attached unique molecular identifiers. TCRdb re-called the 5' RACE reads with MiXCR, one entry per CDR3 protein. In the table there are about 46,000 distinct CDR3 sequences, approximately 5.1% of which are singletons. Overall study findings and caveats: Using VDJdb, the matching emphasized anti-spike CD8 responses while missing private and CD4 specificities.

This rearrangement joins TRBV7-8 to TRBJ2-7; possible D gene TRBD1, 5 bases. Sequencing used whole blood, obtained at baseline. This receptor was identified in an adult who was a healthcare worker with PCR-confirmed SARS-CoV-2 infection or an uninfected control (not recorded which). The CDR3 loop reads CASSLDGRDYEQYF. The CDR3 coding sequence is TGTGCCAGCAGCTTAGACGGCAGGGACTACGAGCAGTACTTC.